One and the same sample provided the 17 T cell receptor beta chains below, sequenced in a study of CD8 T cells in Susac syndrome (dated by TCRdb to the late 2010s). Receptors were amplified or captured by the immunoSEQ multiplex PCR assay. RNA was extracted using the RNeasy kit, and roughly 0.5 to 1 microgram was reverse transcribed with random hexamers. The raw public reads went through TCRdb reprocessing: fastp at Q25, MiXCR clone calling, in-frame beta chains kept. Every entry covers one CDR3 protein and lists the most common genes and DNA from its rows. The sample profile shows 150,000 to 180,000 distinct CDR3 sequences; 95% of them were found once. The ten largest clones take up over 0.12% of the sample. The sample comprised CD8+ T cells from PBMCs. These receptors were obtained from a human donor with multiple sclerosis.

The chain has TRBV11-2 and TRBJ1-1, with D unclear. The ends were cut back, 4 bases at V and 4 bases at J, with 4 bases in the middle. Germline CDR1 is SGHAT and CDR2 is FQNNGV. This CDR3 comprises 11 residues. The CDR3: CASSWTTEAFF. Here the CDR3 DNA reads TGTGCCAGCAGCTGGACCACTGAAGCTTTCTTT.

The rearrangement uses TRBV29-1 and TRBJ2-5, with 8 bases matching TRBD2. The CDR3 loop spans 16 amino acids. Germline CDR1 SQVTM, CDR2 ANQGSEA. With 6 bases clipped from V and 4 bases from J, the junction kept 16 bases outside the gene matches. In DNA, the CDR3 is TGCAGCGTCAACGACTTTGAGCGGGGGAGGGGAGAGACCCAGTACTTC. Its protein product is CSVNDFERGRGETQYF.

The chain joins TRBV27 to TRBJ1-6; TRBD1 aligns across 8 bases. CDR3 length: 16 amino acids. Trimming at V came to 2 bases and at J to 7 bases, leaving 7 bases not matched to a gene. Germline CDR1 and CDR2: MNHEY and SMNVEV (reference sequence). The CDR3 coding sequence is TGTGCCAGCAGTTTAGTTCCGGGGACAGGCAATTCACCCCTCCACTTT. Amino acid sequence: CASSLVPGTGNSPLHF.

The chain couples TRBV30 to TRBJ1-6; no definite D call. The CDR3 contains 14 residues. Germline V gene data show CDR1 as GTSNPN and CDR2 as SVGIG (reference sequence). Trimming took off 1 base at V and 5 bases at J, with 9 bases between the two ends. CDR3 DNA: TGTGCCTGGAGTGCGGGCGGGGATAATTCACCCCTCCACTTT. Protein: CAWSAGGDNSPLHF.

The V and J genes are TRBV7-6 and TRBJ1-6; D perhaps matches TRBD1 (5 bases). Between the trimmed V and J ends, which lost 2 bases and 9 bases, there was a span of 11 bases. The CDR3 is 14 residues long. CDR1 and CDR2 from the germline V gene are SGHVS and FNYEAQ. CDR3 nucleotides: TGTGCCAGCAGCTTACGGGGGTCAGGTTCACCCCTCCACTTT. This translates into CASSLRGSGSPLHF.

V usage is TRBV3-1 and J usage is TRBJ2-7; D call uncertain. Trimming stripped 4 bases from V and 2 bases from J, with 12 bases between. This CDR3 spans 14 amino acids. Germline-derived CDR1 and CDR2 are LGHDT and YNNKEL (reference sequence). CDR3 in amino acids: CASSPAVKAYEQYV. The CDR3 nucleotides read TGTGCCAGCAGCCCCGCCGTGAAAGCCTACGAGCAGTACGTC.

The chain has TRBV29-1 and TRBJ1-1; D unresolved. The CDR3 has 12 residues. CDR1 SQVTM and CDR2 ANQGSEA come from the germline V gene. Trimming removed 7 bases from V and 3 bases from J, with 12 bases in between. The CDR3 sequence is CSARAFDTEAFF. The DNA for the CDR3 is TGCAGCGCGAGGGCTTTTGACACTGAAGCTTTCTTT.

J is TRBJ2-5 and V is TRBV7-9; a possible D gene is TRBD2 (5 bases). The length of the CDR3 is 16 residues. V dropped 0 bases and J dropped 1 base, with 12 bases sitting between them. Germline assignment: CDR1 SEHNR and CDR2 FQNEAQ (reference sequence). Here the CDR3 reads CASSLAVTSAQETQYF. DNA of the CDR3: TGTGCCAGCAGCTTAGCGGTTACTAGTGCCCAAGAGACCCAGTACTTC.

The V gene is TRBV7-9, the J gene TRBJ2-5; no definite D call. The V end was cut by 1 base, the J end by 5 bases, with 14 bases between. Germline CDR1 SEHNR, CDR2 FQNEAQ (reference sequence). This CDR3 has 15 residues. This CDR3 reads CASSLGRSTGETQYF. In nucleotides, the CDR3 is TGTGCCAGCAGCTTAGGACGGAGCACCGGGGAGACCCAGTACTTC.

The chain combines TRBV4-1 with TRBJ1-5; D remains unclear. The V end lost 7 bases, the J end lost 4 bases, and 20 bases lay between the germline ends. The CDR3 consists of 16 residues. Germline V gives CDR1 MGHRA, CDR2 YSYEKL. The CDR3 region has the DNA TGCGCCAGCACCAGTGCCCCTCCGAGCGGGAATCAGCCCCAGCATTTT. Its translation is CASTSAPPSGNQPQHF.

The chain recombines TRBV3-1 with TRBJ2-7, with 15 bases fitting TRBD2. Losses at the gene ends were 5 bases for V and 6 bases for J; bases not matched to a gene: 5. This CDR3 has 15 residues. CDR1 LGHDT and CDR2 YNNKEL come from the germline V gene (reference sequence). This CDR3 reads CASSWTSGGVSEQYV. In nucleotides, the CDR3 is TGTGCCAGCAGCTGGACTAGCGGGGGGGTGTCCGAGCAGTACGTC.

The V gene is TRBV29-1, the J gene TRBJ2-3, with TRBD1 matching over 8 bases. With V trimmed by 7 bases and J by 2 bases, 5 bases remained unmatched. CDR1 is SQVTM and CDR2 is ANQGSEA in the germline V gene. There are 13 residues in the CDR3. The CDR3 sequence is CSAGQGVTDTQYF. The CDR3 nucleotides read TGCAGCGCAGGACAGGGCGTCACAGATACGCAGTATTTT.

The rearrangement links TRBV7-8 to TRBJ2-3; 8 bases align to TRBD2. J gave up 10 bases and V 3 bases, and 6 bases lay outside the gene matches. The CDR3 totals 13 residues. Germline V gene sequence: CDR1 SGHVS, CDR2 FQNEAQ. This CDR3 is CASSLEGLEAQYF. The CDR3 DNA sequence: TGTGCCAGCAGCTTGGAGGGACTAGAGGCGCAGTATTTT.

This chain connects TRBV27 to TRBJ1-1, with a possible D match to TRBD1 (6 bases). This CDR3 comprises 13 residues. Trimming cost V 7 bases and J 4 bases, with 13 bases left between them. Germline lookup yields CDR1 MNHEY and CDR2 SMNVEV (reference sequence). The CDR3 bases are TGTGCCAGCAAGGGGGGCCCGGGCACTGAAGCTTTCTTT. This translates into CASKGGPGTEAFF.

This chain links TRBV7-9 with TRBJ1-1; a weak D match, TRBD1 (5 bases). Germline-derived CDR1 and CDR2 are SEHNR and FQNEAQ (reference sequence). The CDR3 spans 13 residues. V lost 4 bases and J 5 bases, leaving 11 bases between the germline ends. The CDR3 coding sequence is TGTGCCAGCAGCTCAGGGTACGTTACTGAAGCTTTCTTT. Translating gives CASSSGYVTEAFF.

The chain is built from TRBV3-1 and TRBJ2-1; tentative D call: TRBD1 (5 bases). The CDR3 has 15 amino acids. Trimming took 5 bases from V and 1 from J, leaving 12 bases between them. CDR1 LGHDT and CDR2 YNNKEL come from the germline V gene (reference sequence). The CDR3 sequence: CASSIQGRSYNEQFF. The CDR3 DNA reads TGTGCCAGCAGCATTCAGGGTCGGTCCTACAATGAGCAGTTCTTC.

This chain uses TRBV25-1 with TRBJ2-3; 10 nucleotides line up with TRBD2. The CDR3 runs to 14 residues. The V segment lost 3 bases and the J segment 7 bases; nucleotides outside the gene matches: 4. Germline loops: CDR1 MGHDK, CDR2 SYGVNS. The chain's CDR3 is CASSEGTSDNTQYF. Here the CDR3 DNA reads TGTGCCAGCAGTGAGGGGACTAGCGACAATACGCAGTATTTT. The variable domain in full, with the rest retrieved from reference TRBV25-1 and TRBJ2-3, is EADIYQTPRYLVIGTGKKITLECSQTMGHDKMYWYQQDPGMELHLIHYSYGVNSTEKGDLSSESTVSRIRTEHFPLTLESARPSHTSQYLCASSEGTSDNTQYFGPGTRLTVL.